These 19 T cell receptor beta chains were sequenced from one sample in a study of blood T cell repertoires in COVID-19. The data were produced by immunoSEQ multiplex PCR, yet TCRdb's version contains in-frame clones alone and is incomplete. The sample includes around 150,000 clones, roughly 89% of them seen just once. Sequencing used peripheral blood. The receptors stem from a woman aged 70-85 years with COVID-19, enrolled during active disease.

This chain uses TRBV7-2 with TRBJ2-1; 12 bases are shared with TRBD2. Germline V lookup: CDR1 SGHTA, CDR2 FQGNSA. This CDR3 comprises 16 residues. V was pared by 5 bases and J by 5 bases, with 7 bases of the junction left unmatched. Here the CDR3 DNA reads TGTGCCAGCAGCGATGGACTAGCGGGGCTTAACAATGAGCAGTTCTTC. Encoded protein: CASSDGLAGLNNEQFF. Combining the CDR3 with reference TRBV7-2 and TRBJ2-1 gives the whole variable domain GAGVSQSPSNKVTEKGKDVELRCDPISGHTALYWYRQSLGQGLEFLIYFQGNSAPDKSGLPSDRFSAERTGGSVSTLTIQRTQQEDSAVYLCASSDGLAGLNNEQFFGPGTRLTVL.

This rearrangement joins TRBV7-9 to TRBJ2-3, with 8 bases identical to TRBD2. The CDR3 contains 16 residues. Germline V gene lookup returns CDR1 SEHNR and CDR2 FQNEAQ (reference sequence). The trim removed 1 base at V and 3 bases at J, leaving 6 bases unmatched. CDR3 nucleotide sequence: TGTGCCAGCAGCTTAGGTAGCGGGGTGGAAACAGATACGCAGTATTTT. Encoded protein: CASSLGSGVETDTQYF.

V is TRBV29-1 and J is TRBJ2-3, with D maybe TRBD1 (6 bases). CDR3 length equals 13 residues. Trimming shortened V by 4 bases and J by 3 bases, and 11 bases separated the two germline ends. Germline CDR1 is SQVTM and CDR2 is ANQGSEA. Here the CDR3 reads CSVGRGITDTQYF. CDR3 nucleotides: TGCAGCGTTGGCAGGGGAATTACAGATACGCAGTATTTT.

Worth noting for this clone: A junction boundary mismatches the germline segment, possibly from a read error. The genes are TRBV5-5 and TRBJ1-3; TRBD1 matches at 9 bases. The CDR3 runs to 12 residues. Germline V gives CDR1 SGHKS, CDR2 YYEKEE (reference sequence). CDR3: CASSLGDRAANF. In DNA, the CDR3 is TGTGCCAGCAGCTTGGGGGACAGGGCCGCAAATTTT.

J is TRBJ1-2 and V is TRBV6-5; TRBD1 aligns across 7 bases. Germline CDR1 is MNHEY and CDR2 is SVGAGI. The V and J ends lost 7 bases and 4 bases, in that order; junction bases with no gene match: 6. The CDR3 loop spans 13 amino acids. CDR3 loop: CASTQGRVYGYTF. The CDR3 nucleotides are TGTGCCAGCACACAGGGGCGCGTCTATGGCTACACCTTC.

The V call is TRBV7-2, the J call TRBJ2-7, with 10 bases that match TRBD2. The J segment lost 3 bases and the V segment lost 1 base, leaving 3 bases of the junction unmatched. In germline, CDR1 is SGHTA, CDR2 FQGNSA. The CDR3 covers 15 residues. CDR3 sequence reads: CASSLELAGLYEQYF. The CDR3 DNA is TGTGCCAGCAGCTTAGAACTAGCGGGGCTCTACGAGCAGTACTTC.

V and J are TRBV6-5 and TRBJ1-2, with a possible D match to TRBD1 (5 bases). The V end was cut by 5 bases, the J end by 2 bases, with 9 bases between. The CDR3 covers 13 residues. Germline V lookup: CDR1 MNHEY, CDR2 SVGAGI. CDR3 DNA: TGTGCCAGCAGTACCCGACAGAACTATGGCTACACCTTC. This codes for CASSTRQNYGYTF.

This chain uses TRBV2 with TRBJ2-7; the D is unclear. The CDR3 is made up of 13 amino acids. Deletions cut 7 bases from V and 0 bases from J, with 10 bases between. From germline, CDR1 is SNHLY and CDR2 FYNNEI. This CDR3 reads CASTGSFSYEQYF. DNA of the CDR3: TGTGCCAGCACCGGGTCCTTCTCCTACGAGCAGTACTTC.

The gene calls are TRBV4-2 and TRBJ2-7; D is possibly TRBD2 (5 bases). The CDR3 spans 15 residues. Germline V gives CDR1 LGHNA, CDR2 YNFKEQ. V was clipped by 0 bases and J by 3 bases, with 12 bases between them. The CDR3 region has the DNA TGTGCCAGCAGCCAAGAAAAGGCCGGAGGCTACGAGCAGTACTTC. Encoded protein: CASSQEKAGGYEQYF.

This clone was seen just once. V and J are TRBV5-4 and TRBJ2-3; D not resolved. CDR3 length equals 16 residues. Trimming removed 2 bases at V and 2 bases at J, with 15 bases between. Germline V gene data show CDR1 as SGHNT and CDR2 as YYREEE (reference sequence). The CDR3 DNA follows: TGTGCCAGCAGCTTTTTTACAGCCCCGGCCACAGATACGCAGTATTTT. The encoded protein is CASSFFTAPATDTQYF.

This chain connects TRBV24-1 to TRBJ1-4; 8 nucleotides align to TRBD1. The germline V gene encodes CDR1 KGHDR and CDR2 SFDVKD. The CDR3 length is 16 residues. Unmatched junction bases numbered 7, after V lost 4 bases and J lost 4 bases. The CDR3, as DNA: TGTGCCACCAGTGACCCCACCACAGGGGGTAATGAAAAACTGTTTTTT. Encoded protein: CATSDPTTGGNEKLFF.

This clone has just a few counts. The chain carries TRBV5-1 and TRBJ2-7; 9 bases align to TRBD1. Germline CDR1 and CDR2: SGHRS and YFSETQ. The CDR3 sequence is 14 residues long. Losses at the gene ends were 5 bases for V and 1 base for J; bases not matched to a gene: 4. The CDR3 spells CASRGQGSSYEQYF. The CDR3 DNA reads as TGCGCCAGCAGGGGACAGGGTTCATCCTACGAGCAGTACTTC.

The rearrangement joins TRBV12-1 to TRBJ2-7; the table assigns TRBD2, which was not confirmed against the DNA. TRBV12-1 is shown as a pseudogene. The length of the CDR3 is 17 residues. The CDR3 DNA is TGTGCCAGCCCCGGGACTAGCGGGGGGGGTCGCTCCTACGAGCAGTACTTC. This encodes CASPGTSGGGRSYEQYF.

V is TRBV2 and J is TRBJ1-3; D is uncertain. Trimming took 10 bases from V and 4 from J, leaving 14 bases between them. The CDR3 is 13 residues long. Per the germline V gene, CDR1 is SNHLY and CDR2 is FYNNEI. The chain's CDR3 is CATSSGLGNTIYF. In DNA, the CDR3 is TGTGCCACCAGCTCGGGGTTGGGAAACACCATATATTTT. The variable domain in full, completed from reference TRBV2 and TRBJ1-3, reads EPEVTQTPSHQVTQMGQEVILRCVPISNHLYFYWYRQILGQKVEFLVSFYNNEISEKSEIFDDQFSVERPDGSNFTLKIRSTKLEDSAMYFCATSSGLGNTIYFGEGSWLTVV.

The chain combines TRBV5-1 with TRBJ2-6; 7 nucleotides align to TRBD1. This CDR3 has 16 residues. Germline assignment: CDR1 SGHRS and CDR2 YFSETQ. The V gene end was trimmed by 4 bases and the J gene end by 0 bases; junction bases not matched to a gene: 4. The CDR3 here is CASSRDSSSGANVLTF. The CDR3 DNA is TGCGCCAGCAGCCGGGACAGCAGCTCTGGGGCCAACGTCCTGACTTTC. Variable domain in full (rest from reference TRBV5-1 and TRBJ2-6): KAGVTQTPRYLIKTRGQQVTLSCSPISGHRSVSWYQQTPGQGLQFLFEYFSETQRNKGNFPGRFSGRQFSNSRSEMNVSTLELGDSALYLCASSRDSSSGANVLTFGAGSRLTVL.

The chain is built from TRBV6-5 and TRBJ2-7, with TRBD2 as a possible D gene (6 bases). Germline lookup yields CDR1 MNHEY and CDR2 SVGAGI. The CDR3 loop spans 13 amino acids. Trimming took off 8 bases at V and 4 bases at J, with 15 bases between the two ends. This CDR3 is CASRILGRYEQYF. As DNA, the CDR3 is TGTGCCAGCCGTATTTTAGGGAGGTACGAGCAGTACTTC.

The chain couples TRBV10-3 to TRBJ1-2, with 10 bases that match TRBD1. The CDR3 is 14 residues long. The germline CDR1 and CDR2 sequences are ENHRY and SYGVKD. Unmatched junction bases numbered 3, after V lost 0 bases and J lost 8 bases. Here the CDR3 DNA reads TGTGCCATCAGTGAGTCAGACAGGGGGCAGGGCTACACCTTC. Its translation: CAISESDRGQGYTF.

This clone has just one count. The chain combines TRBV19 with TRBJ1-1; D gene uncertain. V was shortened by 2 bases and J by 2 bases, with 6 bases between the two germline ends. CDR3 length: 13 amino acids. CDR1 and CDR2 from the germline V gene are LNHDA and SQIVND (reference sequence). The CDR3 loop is CASSITRNTEAFF. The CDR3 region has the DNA TGTGCCAGTAGTATAACGAGAAACACTGAAGCTTTCTTT.

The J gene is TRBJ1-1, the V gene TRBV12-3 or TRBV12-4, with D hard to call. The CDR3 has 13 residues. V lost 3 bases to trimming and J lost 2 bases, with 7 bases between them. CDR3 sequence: CASSFILNTEAFF. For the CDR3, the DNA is TGTGCCAGCAGTTTTATTCTTAACACTGAAGCTTTCTTT.